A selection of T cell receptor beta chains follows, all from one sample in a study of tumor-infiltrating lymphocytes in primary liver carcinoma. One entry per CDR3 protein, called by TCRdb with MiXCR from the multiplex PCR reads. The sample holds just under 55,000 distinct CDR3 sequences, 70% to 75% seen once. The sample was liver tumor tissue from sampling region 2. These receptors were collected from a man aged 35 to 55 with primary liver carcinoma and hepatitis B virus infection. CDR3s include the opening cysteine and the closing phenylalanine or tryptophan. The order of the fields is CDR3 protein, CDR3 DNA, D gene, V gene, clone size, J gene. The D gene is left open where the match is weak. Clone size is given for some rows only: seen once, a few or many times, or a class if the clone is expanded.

CDR3: CASSLFRLPNTGELSF
DNA: TGTGCCAGCAGCTTATTCCGACTCCCAAACACCGGGGAGCTGTCTTTT
D: -
V: TRBV7-8
size: -
J: TRBJ2-2

CDR3: CSVRGLAGDPYNEQFF
DNA: TGCAGTGTTAGAGGGCTAGCGGGAGATCCCTACAATGAGCAGTTCTTC
D: TRBD2
V: TRBV20-1
size: -
J: TRBJ2-1

CDR3: CAGEWCSHNEQFF
DNA: TGTGCCGGTGAGTGGTGCTCTCACAATGAGCAGTTCTTC
D: -
V: TRBV5-4
size: -
J: TRBJ2-1

CDR3: CACSQDRLGTTGANVLTF
DNA: TGCGCCTGCAGCCAAGACCGTCTGGGGACGACAGGGGCCAACGTCCTGACTTTC
D: -
V: TRBV4-1
size: -
J: TRBJ2-6

CDR3: CASSPETAHCTQYF
DNA: TGTGCCAGTAGCCCCGAGACAGCGCATTGTACCCAGTACTTC
D: -
V: TRBV11-3
size: once
J: TRBJ2-5

CDR3: CASSLDIGLALGEQFF
DNA: TGTGCCAGCAGCTTGGATATCGGACTGGCCTTGGGTGAGCAGTTCTTT
D: -
V: TRBV11-2
size: -
J: TRBJ2-1

CDR3: CASRGSGLARYEQFF
DNA: TGTGCCAGCAGAGGGTCGGGACTAGCGAGGTATGAGCAGTTCTTC
D: TRBD2
V: TRBV6-6
size: -
J: TRBJ2-1

CDR3: CASSFGSGHPYLSYKEQFF
DNA: TGCGCCAGCAGTTTTGGTAGCGGCCACCCATACTTATCCTACAAAGAGCAGTTCTTC
D: -
V: TRBV4-1
size: -
J: TRBJ2-1

CDR3: CACSPTVLELYNGQFF
DNA: TGTGCCTGCAGCCCCACAGTACTAGAGTTGTACAATGGGCAGTTCTTC
D: -
V: TRBV6-5
size: -
J: TRBJ2-1

CDR3: CASMMRQGSYEQYF
DNA: TGTGCCAGCATGATGAGACAAGGCTCCTACGAGCAGTACTTC
D: -
V: TRBV6-5
size: -
J: TRBJ2-7

CDR3: CTKTRREYYEQYF
DNA: TGTACCAAGACCCGACGGGAATACTACGAGCAGTACTTC
D: -
V: TRBV12-3/TRBV12-4
size: -
J: TRBJ2-7

CDR3: CTMSDRAGTDTQYF
DNA: TGTACCATGAGTGATAGAGCGGGCACAGATACGCAGTATTTT
D: -
V: TRBV10-3
size: -
J: TRBJ2-3

CDR3: CASSSQTSYNGQFF
DNA: TGTGCCAGCAGTTCCCAGACTAGTTACAATGGGCAGTTCTTC
D: -
V: TRBV28
size: -
J: TRBJ2-1

CDR3: CASSQAGGEQFF
DNA: TGCGCCAGCAGCCAAGCGGGAGGTGAGCAGTTCTTC
D: TRBD2
V: TRBV4-1
size: many
J: TRBJ2-1

CDR3: CANSSGLAGAEQFF
DNA: TGTGCCAACAGCTCCGGACTAGCAGGAGCGGAGCAGTTCTTC
D: TRBD2
V: TRBV7-8
size: once
J: TRBJ2-1

CDR3: CASRPRSSSYEQYF
DNA: TGCGCCAGTAGACCGAGGTCGAGTTCCTACGAGCAGTACTTC
D: -
V: TRBV4-1
size: -
J: TRBJ2-7

CDR3: CTSSIAAPGTGRLRQETQYF
DNA: TGTACCAGCAGCATTGCCGCTCCCGGGACAGGGAGGCTCAGGCAAGAGACCCAGTACTTC
D: -
V: TRBV21-1
size: -
J: TRBJ2-5

CDR3: CASSATGGWRLTPYEQYF
DNA: TGTGCCAGCAGTGCTACAGGCGGCTGGCGCCTGACCCCCTACGAGCAGTATTTC
D: -
V: TRBV6-1
size: -
J: TRBJ2-7

CDR3: CTSSTPTGATEAFF
DNA: TGTACCAGCAGTACCCCGACAGGGGCCACTGAAGCTTTCTTT
D: TRBD1
V: TRBV28
size: -
J: TRBJ1-1

CDR3: CASILQRAGGPYNEQFF
DNA: TGTGCCAGCATCCTCCAAAGGGCGGGAGGGCCCTACAATGAGCAGTTCTTC
D: TRBD2
V: TRBV11-2
size: medium-sized
J: TRBJ2-1

CDR3: CASSELSAGDEAFF
DNA: TGTGCCAGCAGTGAATTGAGCGCGGGAGATGAAGCTTTCTTT
D: -
V: TRBV6-1
size: -
J: TRBJ1-1

CDR3: CARRAGGAEYGCTF
DNA: -
D: -
V: TRBV28
size: -
J: TRBJ1-2

CDR3: CDSSQGTSGGGYNERFF
DNA: TGCGACAGCAGCCAAGGGACTAGTGGAGGTGGCTACAATGAGCGGTTCTTC
D: TRBD2
V: TRBV4-1
size: -
J: TRBJ2-1

CDR3: CASSFRGRACEQYF
DNA: TGTGCCAGCAGTTTCCGGGGGCGCGCCTGCGAGCAGTACTTC
D: -
V: TRBV28
size: -
J: TRBJ2-7

CDR3: CASCLFGARGQYF
DNA: TGTGCCAGCTGCTTATTCGGGGCGAGAGGGCAGTACTTC
D: -
V: TRBV11-2
size: -
J: TRBJ2-7

CDR3: CVSSFPDTQCF
DNA: TGTGTCAGCAGTTTTCCAGATACGCAGTGTTTT
D: -
V: TRBV6-2/TRBV6-3
size: -
J: TRBJ2-3

CDR3: CSVSTAGASTDTQYF
DNA: TGCAGTGTTAGCACCGCGGGGGCAAGCACAGATACGCAGTATTTT
D: -
V: TRBV20-1
size: -
J: TRBJ2-3

CDR3: CASSPTMDREAGNTIYF
DNA: TGTGCCAGCTCCCCCACCATGGACAGGGAGGCGGGAAACACCATATATTTT
D: TRBD1
V: TRBV6-4
size: many
J: TRBJ1-3

CDR3: CDSSPQRGWDIQYF
DNA: TGTGACAGCAGCCCCCAACGGGGGTGGGATATCCAGTACTTC
D: -
V: TRBV11-2
size: -
J: TRBJ2-4

CDR3: CASTLSSGGSYEQHF
DNA: TGCGCCAGCACTTTGTCTAGCGGAGGGTCCTACGAGCAGCACTTC
D: TRBD2
V: TRBV12-3/TRBV12-4
size: -
J: TRBJ2-7

CDR3: CDSSRPGRGDTQYF
DNA: TGTGACAGCAGCCGCCCCGGACGGGGGGATACGCAGTATTTT
D: -
V: TRBV28
size: -
J: TRBJ2-3

CDR3: CASSIGRAHNEQLF
DNA: TGTGCCAGTAGTATAGGACGGGCCCACAATGAGCAGCTCTTC
D: -
V: TRBV19
size: -
J: TRBJ2-1

CDR3: CSAWDISLGGNQPQHF
DNA: TGTAGTGCATGGGACATATCTCTGGGCGGCAATCAGCCCCAGCATTTT
D: -
V: TRBV20-1
size: -
J: TRBJ1-5

CDR3: CASSLGTSGGRSYNEEFF
DNA: TGTGCCAGCAGCTTAGGGACTAGCGGGGGGAGGTCCTATAATGAGGAGTTCTTC
D: TRBD2
V: TRBV11-2
size: -
J: TRBJ2-1

CDR3: CASSLIQGPGQPQHF
DNA: TGTGCCAGCAGTTTAATACAGGGTCCGGGTCAGCCCCAGCATTTT
D: -
V: TRBV27
size: -
J: TRBJ1-5

CDR3: CASSRTGVHEQYF
DNA: TGTGCCAGCAGTAGGACAGGGGTCCACGAGCAGTACTTC
D: TRBD1
V: TRBV12-3/TRBV12-4
size: many
J: TRBJ2-7

CDR3: CASSVQAGVYEQYF
DNA: TGTGCCAGCAGCGTGCAAGCGGGAGTCTACGAGCAGTACTTC
D: TRBD2
V: TRBV28
size: many
J: TRBJ2-7

CDR3: CASRSASGSYNEQFF
DNA: TGTGCCAGCAGATCAGCAAGCGGTTCCTACAATGAGCAGTTCTTC
D: -
V: TRBV7-8
size: -
J: TRBJ2-1

CDR3: CARNRGQVNIGELFF
DNA: TGTGCCAGAAACCGGGGACAGGTGAATATCGGGGAGCTGTTTTTT
D: TRBD1
V: TRBV6-1
size: -
J: TRBJ2-2

CDR3: CASSPPSVAYNEQFF
DNA: TGTGCCAGCAGCCCCCCCAGCGTAGCCTACAATGAGCAGTTCTTC
D: -
V: TRBV11-2
size: large
J: TRBJ2-1

CDR3: CSVKTGQGGELFF
DNA: TGCAGTGTTAAGACGGGTCAGGGCGGGGAGCTGTTTTTT
D: -
V: TRBV29-1
size: -
J: TRBJ2-2

CDR3: CASSYAGDGAGVAFF
DNA: TGTGCCAGCAGTTACGCGGGGGACGGAGCGGGAGTAGCTTTCTTT
D: -
V: TRBV6-5
size: medium-sized
J: TRBJ1-1

CDR3: CARSLGQGGGVLAYEQYF
DNA: TGTGCCAGAAGTTTGGGGCAGGGGGGAGGGGTGCTTGCCTACGAGCAGTACTTC
D: -
V: TRBV6-5
size: -
J: TRBJ2-7

CDR3: CTSSYSRELYF
DNA: TGTACCAGCAGTTACTCGCGAGAGCTGTACTTC
D: -
V: TRBV6-5
size: -
J: TRBJ2-7

CDR3: CASSLTAGGVQPQHF
DNA: TGTGCCAGCAGCTTAACTGCGGGGGGGGTTCAGCCCCAGCATTTT
D: -
V: TRBV7-8
size: many
J: TRBJ1-5